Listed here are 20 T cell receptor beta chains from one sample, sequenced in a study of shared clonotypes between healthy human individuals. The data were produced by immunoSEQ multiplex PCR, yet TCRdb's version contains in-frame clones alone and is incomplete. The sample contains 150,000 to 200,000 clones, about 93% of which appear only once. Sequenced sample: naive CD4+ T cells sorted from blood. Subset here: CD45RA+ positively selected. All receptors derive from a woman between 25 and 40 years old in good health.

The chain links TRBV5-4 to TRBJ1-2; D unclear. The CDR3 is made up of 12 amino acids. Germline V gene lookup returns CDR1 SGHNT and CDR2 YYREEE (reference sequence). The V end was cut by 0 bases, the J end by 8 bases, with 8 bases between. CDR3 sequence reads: CASSLGGGGYTF. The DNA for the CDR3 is TGTGCCAGCAGCTTGGGGGGTGGCGGCTACACCTTC.

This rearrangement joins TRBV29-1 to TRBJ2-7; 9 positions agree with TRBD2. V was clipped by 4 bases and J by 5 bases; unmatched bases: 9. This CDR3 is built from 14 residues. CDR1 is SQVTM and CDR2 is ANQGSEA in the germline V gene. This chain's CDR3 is CSVGAGGALHEQYF. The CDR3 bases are TGCAGCGTTGGAGCGGGAGGCGCCTTGCACGAGCAGTACTTC.

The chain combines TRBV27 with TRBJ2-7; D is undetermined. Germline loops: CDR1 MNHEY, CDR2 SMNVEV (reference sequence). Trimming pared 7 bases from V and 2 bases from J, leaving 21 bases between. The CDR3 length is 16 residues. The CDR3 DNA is TGTGCCAGCACCTCCACCCCGGGTGGACGGACCTACGAGCAGTACTTC. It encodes CASTSTPGGRTYEQYF.

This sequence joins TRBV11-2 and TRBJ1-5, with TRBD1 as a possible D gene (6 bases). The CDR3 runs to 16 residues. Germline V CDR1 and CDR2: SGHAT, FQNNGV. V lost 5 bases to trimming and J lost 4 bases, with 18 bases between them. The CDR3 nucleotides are TGTGCCAGCAGCCCACAGGGACACGGGAATAATCAGCCCCAGCATTTT. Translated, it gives CASSPQGHGNNQPQHF.

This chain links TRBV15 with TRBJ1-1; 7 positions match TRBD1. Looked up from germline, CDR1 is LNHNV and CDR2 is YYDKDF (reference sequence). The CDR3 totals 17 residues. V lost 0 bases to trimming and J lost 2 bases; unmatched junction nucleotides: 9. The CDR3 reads CATSRDYLGQINTEAFF. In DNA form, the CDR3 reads TGTGCCACCAGCAGAGACTACCTGGGACAGATAAACACTGAAGCTTTCTTT.

CDR3 residues: CSVPGQGQYEQYF. The CDR3 bases are TGCAGCGTCCCGGGACAGGGGCAGTACGAGCAGTACTTC. J is TRBJ2-7 and V is TRBV29-1; 10 nucleotides match TRBD1. Germline CDR1 reads SQVTM; CDR2 reads ANQGSEA. V shed 6 bases and J 4 bases; nucleotides not matched to a gene: 6. The CDR3 has 13 amino acids.

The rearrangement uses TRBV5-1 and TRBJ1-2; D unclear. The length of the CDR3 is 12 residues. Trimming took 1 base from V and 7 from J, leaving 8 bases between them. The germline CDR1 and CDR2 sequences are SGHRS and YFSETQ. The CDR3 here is CASSLSRGGYTF. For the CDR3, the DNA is TGCGCCAGCAGCTTGAGCCGGGGTGGCTACACCTTC.

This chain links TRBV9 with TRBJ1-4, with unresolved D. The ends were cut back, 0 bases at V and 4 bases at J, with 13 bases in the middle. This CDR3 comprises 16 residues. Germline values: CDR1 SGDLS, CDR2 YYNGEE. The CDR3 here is CASSVGVEDYNEKLFF. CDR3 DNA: TGTGCCAGCAGCGTAGGGGTGGAGGATTATAATGAAAAACTGTTTTTT.

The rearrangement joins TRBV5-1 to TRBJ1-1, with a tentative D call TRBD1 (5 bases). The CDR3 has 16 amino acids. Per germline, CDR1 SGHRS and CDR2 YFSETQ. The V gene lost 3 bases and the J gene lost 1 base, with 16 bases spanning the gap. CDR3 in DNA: TGCGCCAGCAGCTCCTGGGCGGGCAGGGAGAACACTGAAGCTTTCTTT. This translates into CASSSWAGRENTEAFF.

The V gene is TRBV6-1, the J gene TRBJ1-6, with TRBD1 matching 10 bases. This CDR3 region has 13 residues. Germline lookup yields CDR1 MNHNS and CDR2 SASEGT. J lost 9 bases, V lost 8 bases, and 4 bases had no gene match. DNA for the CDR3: TGTGCCAGCCGGGACAGGGGTCTTTCACCCCTCCACTTT. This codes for CASRDRGLSPLHF.

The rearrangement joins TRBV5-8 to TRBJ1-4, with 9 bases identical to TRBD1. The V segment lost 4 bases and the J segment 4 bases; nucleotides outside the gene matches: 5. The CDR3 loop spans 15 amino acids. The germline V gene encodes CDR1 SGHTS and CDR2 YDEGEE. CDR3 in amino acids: CASSPGTGSNEKLFF. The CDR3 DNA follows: TGTGCCAGCAGCCCTGGGACAGGGAGTAATGAAAAACTGTTTTTT.

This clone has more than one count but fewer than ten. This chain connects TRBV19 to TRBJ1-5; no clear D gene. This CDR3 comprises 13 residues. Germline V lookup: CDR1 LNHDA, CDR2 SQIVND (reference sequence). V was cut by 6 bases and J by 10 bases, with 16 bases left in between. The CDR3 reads CASRPQQLGPQHF. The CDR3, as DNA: TGTGCCAGTAGGCCACAGCAGCTCGGACCCCAGCATTTT. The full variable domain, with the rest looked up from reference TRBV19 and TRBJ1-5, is DGGITQSPKYLFRKEGQNVTLSCEQNLNHDAMYWYRQDPGQGLRLIYYSQIVNDFQKGDIAEGYSVSREKKESFPLTVTSAQKNPTAFYLCASRPQQLGPQHFGDGTRLSIL.

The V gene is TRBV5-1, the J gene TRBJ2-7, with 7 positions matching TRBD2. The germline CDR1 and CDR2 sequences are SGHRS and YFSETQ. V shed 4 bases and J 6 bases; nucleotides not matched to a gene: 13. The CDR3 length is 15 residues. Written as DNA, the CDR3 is TGCGCCAGCAGCCCCATCCCAAGCGGGATTGTCGAGCAGTACTTC. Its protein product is CASSPIPSGIVEQYF. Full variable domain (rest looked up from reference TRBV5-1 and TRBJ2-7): KAGVTQTPRYLIKTRGQQVTLSCSPISGHRSVSWYQQTPGQGLQFLFEYFSETQRNKGNFPGRFSGRQFSNSRSEMNVSTLELGDSALYLCASSPIPSGIVEQYFGPGTRLTVT.

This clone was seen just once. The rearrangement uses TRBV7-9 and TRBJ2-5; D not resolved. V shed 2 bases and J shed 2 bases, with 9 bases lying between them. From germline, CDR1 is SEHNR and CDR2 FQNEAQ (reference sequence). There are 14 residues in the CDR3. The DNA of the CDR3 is TGTGCCAGCAGCTTATTTAGGTCACAAGAGACCCAGTACTTC. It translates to CASSLFRSQETQYF. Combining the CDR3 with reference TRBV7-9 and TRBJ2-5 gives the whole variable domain DTGVSQNPRHKITKRGQNVTFRCDPISEHNRLYWYRQTLGQGPEFLTYFQNEAQLEKSRLLSDRFSAERPKGSFSTLEIQRTEQGDSAMYLCASSLFRSQETQYFGPGTRLLVL.

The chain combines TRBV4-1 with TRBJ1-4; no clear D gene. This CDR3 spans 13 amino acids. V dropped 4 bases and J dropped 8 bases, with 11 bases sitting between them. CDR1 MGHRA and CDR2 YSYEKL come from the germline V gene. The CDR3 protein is CASSLLKTEKLFF. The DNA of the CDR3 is TGCGCCAGCAGCCTTCTTAAGACCGAAAAACTGTTTTTT.

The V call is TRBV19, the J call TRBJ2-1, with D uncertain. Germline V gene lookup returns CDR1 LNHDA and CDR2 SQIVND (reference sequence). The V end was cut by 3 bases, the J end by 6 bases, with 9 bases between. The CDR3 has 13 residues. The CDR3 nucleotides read TGTGCCAGTAGTATCTTGTCGGGCAATGAGCAGTTCTTC. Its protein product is CASSILSGNEQFF.

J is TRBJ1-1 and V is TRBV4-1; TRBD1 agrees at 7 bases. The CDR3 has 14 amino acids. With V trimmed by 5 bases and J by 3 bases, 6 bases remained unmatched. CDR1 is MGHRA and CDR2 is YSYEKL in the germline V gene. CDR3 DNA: TGCGCCAGCAGCACCAGACAGGGACACACTGAAGCTTTCTTT. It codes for CASSTRQGHTEAFF.

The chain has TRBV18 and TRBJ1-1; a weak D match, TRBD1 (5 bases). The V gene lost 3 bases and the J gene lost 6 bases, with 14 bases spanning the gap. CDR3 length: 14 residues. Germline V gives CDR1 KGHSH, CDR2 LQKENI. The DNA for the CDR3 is TGTGCCAGCTCACCTAGACAGCCGTCGGCTGAAGCTTTCTTT. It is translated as CASSPRQPSAEAFF.

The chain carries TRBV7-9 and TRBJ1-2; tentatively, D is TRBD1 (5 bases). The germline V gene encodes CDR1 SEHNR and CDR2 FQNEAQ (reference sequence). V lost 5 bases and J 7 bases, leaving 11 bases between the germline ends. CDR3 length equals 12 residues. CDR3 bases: TGTGCCAGCAGCCTCCGGGGGTTTGGCTACACCTTC. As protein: CASSLRGFGYTF.

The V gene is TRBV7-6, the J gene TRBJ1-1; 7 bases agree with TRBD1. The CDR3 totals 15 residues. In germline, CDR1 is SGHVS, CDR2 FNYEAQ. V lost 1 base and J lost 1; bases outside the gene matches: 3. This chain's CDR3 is CASSLGDRANTEAFF. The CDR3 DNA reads TGTGCCAGCAGCTTAGGCGACAGGGCGAACACTGAAGCTTTCTTT.